This TCR beta chain was sequenced in a study of CXCR3-negative and CXCR3-positive naive CD8 T cells. Regarding this clonotype: Its antigen is as yet unknown.

Germline CDR1 DFQATT, CDR2 SNEGSKA (reference sequence). This CDR3 is 12 amino acids long. Study-wide results and limits: When CXCR3-positive naive cells were set against CXCR3-negative naive cells, the former had more hydrophobic TRB CDR3s.

5' RACE that incorporated UMI labels was used to prepare the TRB cDNA libraries. TCRdb reanalyzed the 5' RACE reads, giving one entry per CDR3 protein sequence and no DNA. The clone table shows nearly 110,000 distinct CDR3 sequences, with the ten largest holding 0.3% to 0.45%. Sequenced sample: naive CXCR3+ CD8+ T cells from blood. The subset: CD45RO-CCR7+CD27+CD95- naive CD8+ T cells expressing CXCR3 (TNR3+). The sequence was obtained from a human donor in good health. Some clones in this sample may be carry-over from other donors' samples. This chain connects TRBV20-1 to TRBJ2-7. CDR3 sequence: CSARGARYEQYF.